This T cell receptor beta chain was sequenced for a study of blood T cells in healthy people across ages. The use of a sample-barcoded 5' primer and a J-beta primer mix characterized a second PCR of roughly 6 to 11 cycles. TCRdb ran MiXCR on the 5' RACE reads and lists one entry per CDR3 protein. Altogether about 670,000 distinct CDR3 sequences are present, 35% to 50% being singletons, with the ten largest covering around 30%. About this clonotype: Its target is not known.

The CDR3 extends over 13 amino acids. V shed 3 bases and J shed 4 bases, with 9 bases lying between them. Whole-study findings and limits: Unknown donor CMV status possibly confounded expanded clonotype changes.

The sequencing input was blood. The gene calls are TRBV12-3 or TRBV12-4 and TRBJ1-2; the D is unclear. This TCR was sampled from an older man in good health. CDR3 coding DNA: TGTGCCAGCAGTTTGTGGGCAGGCTATGGCTACACCTTC. Translating gives CASSLWAGYGYTF.